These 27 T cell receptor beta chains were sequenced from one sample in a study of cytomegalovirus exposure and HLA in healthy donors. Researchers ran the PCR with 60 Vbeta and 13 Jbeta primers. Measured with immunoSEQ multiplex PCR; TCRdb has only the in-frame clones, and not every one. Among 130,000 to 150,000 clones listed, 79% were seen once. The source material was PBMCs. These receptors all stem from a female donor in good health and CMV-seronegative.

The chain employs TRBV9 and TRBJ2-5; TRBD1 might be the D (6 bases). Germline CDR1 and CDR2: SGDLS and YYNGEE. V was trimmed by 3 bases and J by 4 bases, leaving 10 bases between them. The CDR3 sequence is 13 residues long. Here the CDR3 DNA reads TGTGCCAGCAGCGGGGGACAAGGAGAGACCCAGTACTTC. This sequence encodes CASSGGQGETQYF.

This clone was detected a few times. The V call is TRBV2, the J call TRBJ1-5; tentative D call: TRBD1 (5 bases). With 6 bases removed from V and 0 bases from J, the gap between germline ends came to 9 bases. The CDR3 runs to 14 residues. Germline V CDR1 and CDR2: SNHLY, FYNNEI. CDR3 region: CASRTDVSNQPQHF. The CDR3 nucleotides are TGTGCCAGCAGGACAGACGTTAGCAATCAGCCCCAGCATTTT. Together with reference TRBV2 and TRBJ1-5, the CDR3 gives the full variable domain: EPEVTQTPSHQVTQMGQEVILRCVPISNHLYFYWYRQILGQKVEFLVSFYNNEISEKSEIFDDQFSVERPDGSNFTLKIRSTKLEDSAMYFCASRTDVSNQPQHFGDGTRLSIL.

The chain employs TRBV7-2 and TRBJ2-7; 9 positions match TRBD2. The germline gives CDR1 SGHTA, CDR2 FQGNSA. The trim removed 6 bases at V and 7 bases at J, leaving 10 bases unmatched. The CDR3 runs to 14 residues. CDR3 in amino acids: CASRASGISEEQYF. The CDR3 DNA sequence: TGTGCCAGCAGGGCTAGCGGGATCTCAGAAGAGCAGTACTTC.

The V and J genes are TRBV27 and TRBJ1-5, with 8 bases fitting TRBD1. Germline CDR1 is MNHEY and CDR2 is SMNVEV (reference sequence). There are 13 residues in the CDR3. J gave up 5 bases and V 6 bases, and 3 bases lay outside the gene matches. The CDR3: CASSPDRDQPQHF. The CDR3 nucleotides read TGTGCCAGCAGCCCGGACAGGGATCAGCCCCAGCATTTT.

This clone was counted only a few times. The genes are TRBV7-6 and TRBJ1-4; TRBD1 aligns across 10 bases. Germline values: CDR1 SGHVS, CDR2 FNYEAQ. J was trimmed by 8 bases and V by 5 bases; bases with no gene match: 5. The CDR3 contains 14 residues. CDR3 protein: CASSPGTGEEKLFF. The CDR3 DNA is TGTGCCAGCAGCCCCGGGACAGGGGAAGAAAAACTGTTTTTT. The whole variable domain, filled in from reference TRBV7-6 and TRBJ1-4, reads GAGVSQSPRYKVTKRGQDVALRCDPISGHVSLYWYRQALGQGPEFLTYFNYEAQQDKSGLPNDRFSAERPEGSISTLTIQRTEQRDSAMYRCASSPGTGEEKLFFGSGTQLSVL.

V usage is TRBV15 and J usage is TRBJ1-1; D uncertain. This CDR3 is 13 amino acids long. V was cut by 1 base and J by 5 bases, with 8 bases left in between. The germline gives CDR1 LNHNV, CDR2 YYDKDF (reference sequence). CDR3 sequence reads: CATSRVRVTEAFF. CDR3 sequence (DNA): TGTGCCACCAGCAGAGTGAGGGTTACTGAAGCTTTCTTT.

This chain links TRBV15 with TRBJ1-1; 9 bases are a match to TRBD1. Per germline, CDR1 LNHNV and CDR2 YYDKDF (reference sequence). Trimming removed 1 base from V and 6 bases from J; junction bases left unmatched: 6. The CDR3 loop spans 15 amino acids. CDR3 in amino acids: CATSRVGTGLAEAFF. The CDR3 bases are TGTGCCACCAGCAGAGTTGGGACAGGGTTGGCTGAAGCTTTCTTT.

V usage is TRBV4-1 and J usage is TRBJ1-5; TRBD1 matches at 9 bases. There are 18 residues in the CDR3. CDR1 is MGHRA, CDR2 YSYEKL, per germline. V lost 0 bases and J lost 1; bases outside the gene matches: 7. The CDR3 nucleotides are TGCGCCAGCAGCCAAGAGGGGACAGGGAGGCGGAGCAATCAGCCCCAGCATTTT. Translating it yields CASSQEGTGRRSNQPQHF.

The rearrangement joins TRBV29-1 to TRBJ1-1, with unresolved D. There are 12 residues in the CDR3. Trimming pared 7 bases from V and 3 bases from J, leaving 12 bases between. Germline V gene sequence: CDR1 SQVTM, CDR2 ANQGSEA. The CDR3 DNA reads TGCAGCGCGGGATGGGCCGACACTGAAGCTTTCTTT. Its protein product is CSAGWADTEAFF.

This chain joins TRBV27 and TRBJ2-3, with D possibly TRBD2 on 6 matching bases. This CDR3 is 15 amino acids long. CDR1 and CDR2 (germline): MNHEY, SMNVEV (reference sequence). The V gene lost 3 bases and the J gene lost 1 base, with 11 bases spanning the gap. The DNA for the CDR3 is TGTGCCAGCAGTTTCTCTAGCGTTGGCACAGATACGCAGTATTTT. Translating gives CASSFSSVGTDTQYF.

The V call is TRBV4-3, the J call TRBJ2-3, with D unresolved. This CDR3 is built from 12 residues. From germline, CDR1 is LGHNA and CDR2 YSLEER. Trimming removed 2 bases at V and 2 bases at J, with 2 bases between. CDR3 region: CASSQLTDTQYF. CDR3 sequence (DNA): TGCGCCAGCAGCCAACTCACAGATACGCAGTATTTT.

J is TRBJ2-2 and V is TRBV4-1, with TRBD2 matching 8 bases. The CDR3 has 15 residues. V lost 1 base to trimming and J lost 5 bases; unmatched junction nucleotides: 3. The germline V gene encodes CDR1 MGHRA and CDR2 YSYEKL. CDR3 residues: CASSQAGGPTGELFF. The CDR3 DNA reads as TGCGCCAGCAGCCAAGCGGGGGGGCCTACCGGGGAGCTGTTTTTT.

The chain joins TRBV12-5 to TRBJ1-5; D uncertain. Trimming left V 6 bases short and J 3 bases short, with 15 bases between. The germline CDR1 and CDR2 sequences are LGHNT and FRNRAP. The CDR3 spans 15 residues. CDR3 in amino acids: CASGSMGGSNQPQHF. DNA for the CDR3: TGTGCTAGTGGAAGCATGGGAGGCTCCAATCAGCCCCAGCATTTT.

CDR3 bases: TGTGCCAGCAGTTCGACGGCGGGGGGGCGAGATACGCAGTATTTT. It specifies CASSSTAGGRDTQYF. The chain uses TRBV6-1 and TRBJ2-3; 9 bases match TRBD2. CDR1 and CDR2 (germline): MNHNS, SASEGT. The V gene end was trimmed by 5 bases and the J gene end by 5 bases; junction bases not matched to a gene: 8. This CDR3 has 15 residues.

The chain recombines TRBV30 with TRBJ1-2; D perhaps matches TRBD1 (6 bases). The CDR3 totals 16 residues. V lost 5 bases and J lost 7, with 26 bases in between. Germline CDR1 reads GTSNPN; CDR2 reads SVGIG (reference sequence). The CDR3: CAWSLRQAALRGGYTF. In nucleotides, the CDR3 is TGTGCCTGGTCACTCCGACAGGCCGCGCTTCGGGGTGGCTACACCTTC.

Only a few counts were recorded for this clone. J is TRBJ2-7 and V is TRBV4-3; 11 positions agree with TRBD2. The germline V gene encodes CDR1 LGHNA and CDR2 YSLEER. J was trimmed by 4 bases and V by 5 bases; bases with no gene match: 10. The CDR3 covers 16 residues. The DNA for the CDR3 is TGCGCCAGCAGCATTCGACTAGCGGGGTTTACTTACGAGCAGTACTTC. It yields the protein CASSIRLAGFTYEQYF.

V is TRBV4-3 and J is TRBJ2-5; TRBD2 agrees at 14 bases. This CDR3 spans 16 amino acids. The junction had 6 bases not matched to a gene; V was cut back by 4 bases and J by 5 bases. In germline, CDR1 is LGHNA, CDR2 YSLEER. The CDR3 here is CASSPRLAGGRETQYF. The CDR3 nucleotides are TGCGCCAGCAGCCCTAGACTAGCGGGGGGGCGGGAGACCCAGTACTTC.

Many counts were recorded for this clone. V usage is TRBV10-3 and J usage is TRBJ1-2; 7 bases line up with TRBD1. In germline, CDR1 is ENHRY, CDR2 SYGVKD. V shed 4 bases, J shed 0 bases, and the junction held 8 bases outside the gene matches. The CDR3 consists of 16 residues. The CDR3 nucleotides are TGTGCCATCAGTGCCCAGACAGGGCGAGCTAACTATGGCTACACCTTC. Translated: CAISAQTGRANYGYTF.

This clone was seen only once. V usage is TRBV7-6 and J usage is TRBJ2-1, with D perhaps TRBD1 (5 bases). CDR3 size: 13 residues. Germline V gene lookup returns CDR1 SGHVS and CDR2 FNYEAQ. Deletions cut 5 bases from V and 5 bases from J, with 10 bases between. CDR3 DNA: TGTGCCAGCAGCCCGCCAGGGAACAATGAGCAGTTCTTC. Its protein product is CASSPPGNNEQFF.

In nucleotides, the CDR3 is TGCGCCAGCAGCCCAGCGGGAGGGAGTGGGGAGACCCAGTACTTC. This codes for CASSPAGGSGETQYF. The J gene is TRBJ2-5, the V gene TRBV4-1, with 10 bases fitting TRBD2. The length of the CDR3 is 15 residues. Germline CDR1 reads MGHRA; CDR2 reads YSYEKL. Trimming at V came to 4 bases and at J to 5 bases, leaving 7 bases not matched to a gene.

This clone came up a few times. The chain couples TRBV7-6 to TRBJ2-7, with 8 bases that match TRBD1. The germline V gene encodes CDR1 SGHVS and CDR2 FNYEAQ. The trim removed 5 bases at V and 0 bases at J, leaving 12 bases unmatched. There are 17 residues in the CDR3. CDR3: CASSPRGQGHTSYEQYF. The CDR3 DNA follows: TGTGCCAGCAGCCCTCGAGGACAGGGACATACCTCCTACGAGCAGTACTTC.

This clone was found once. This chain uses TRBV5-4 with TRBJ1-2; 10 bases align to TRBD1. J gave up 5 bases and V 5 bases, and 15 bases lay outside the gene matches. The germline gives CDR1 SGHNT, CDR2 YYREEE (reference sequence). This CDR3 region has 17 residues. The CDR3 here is CASRSGTGAASRYGYTF. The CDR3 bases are TGTGCCAGCAGATCCGGGACAGGGGCAGCGTCAAGGTATGGCTACACCTTC. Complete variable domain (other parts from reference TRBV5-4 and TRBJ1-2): ETGVTQSPTHLIKTRGQQVTLRCSSQSGHNTVSWYQQALGQGPQFIFQYYREEENGRGNFPPRFSGLQFPNYSSELNVNALELDDSALYLCASRSGTGAASRYGYTFGSGTRLTVV.

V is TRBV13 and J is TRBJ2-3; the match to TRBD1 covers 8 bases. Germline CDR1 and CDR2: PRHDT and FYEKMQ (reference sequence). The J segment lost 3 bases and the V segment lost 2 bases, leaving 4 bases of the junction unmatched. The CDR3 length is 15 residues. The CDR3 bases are TGTGCCAGCAGCTTAAACAGGGGGAAAACAGATACGCAGTATTTT. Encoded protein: CASSLNRGKTDTQYF.

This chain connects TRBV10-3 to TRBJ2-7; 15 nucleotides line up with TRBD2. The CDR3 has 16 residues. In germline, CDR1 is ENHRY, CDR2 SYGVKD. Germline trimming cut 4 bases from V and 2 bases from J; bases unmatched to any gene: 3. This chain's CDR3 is CAISGTSGRATYEQYF. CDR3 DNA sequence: TGTGCCATCAGTGGGACTAGCGGGAGGGCCACCTACGAGCAGTACTTC.

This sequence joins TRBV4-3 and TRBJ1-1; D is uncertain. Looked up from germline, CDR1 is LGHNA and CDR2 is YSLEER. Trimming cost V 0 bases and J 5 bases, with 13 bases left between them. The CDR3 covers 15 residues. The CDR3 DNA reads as TGCGCCAGCAGCCAAGACGGCCGGGGTCTGACTGAAGCTTTCTTT. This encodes CASSQDGRGLTEAFF.

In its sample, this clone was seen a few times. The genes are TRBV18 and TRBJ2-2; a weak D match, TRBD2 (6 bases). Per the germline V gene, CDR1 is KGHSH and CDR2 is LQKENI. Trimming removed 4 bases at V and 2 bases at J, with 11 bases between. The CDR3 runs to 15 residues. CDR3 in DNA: TGTGCCAGCTCACGCGGGACGGCTAACACCGGGGAGCTGTTTTTT. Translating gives CASSRGTANTGELFF.

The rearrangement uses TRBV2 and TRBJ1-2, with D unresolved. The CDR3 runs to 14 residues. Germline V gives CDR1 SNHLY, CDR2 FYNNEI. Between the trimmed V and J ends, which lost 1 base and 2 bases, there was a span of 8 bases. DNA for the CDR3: TGTGCCAGCAGTGAAGTAGCAGTAAACTATGGCTACACCTTC. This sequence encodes CASSEVAVNYGYTF.